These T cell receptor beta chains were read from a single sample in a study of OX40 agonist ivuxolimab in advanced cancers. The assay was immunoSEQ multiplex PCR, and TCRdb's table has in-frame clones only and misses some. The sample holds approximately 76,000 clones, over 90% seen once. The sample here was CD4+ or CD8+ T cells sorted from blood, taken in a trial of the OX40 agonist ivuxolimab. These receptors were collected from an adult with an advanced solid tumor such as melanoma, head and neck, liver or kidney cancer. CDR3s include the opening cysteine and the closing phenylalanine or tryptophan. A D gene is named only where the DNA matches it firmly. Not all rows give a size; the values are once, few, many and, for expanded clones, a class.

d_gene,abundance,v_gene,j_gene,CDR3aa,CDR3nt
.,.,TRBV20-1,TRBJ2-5,CSATPEVTQYF,TGCAGTGCAACGCCCGAAGTGACCCAGTACTTC
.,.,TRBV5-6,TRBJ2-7,CASSFPSAKPYEQYF,TGTGCCAGCAGCTTCCCCTCGGCAAAACCCTACGAGCAGTACTTC
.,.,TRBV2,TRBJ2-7,CASSDVMGQKSEQYF,TGTGCCAGCAGTGATGTGATGGGACAAAAATCCGAGCAGTACTTC
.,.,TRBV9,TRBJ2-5,CARPMHMLAKVTQYF,TGTGCCAGACCAATGCACATGCTAGCGAAGGTGACCCAGTACTTC
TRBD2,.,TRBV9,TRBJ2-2,CASSGFASGGNTGELFF,TGTGCCAGCAGCGGATTTGCTAGCGGGGGGAACACCGGGGAGCTGTTTTTT
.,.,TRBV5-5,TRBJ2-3,CASRVELTDTQYF,TGTGCCAGCAGAGTAGAGCTCACAGATACGCAGTATTTT
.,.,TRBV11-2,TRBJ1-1,CASGVGGRGLPEAFF,TGTGCCAGCGGCGTAGGGGGGCGAGGCCTACCTGAAGCTTTCTTT
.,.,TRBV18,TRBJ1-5,CASSPGRVSGNQPQHF,TGTGCCAGCTCACCTGGGCGGGTCTCCGGCAATCAGCCCCAGCATTTT
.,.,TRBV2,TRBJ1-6,CASSEGQRSYNSPLHF,TGTGCCAGCAGTGAAGGACAGCGCTCCTATAATTCACCCCTCCACTTT
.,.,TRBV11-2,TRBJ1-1,CASSLAISWADEAFF,TGTGCCAGCAGCTTAGCGATTAGTTGGGCAGACGAAGCTTTCTTT
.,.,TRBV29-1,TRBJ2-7,CSVDVQGLNYEQYF,TGCAGCGTTGATGTACAGGGTCTTAACTACGAGCAGTACTTC
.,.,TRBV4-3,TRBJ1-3,CASSQDKDTIYF,TGCGCCAGCAGCCAAGATAAGGACACCATATATTTT
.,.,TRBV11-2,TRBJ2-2,CASSSTPGELFF,TGTGCCAGCAGCTCAACTCCCGGGGAGCTGTTTTTT
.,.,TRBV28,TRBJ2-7,CASSLRGTAKGEQYF,TGTGCCAGCAGTTTACGGGGGACGGCAAAGGGGGAGCAGTACTTC
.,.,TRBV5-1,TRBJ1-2,CASSLIRDNGYTF,TGCGCCAGCAGCTTGATCAGGGATAATGGCTACACCTTC
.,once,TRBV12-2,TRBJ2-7,CASRLVGHFSYEQYF,TGTGCAAGTCGCTTGGTGGGACACTTCTCCTACGAGCAGTACTTC
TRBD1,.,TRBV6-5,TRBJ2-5,CASSYSGGLETQYF,TGTGCCAGCAGTTACTCAGGGGGCCTGGAGACCCAGTACTTC
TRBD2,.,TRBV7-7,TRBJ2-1,CASSLAPSGGEDEQFF,TGTGCTAGCAGCTTAGCCCCCAGCGGGGGGGAGGATGAGCAGTTCTTC
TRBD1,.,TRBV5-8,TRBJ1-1,CASSHGTGGQMTEAFF,TGTGCCAGCAGCCACGGGACAGGGGGCCAGATGACTGAAGCTTTCTTT
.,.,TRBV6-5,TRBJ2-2,CASSYLHTGELFF,TGTGCCAGCAGTTATTTGCACACCGGGGAGCTGTTTTTT
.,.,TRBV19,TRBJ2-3,CASSIGWGDTQYF,TGTGCCAGTAGTATCGGGTGGGGGGATACGCAGTATTTT
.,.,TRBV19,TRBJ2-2,CASTPFGAAAGELFF,TGTGCCAGCACCCCGTTTGGGGCGGCGGCCGGGGAGCTGTTTTTT
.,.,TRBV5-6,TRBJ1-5,CASSVMGRQPQHF,TGTGCCAGCAGTGTGATGGGGAGGCAGCCCCAGCATTTT
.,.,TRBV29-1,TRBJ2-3,CSVEVRGPRDTQYF,TGCAGCGTTGAAGTCCGGGGGCCTAGAGATACGCAGTATTTT
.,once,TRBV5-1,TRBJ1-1,CASSLRQPRVINTEAFF,TGCGCCAGCAGCTTGCGGCAACCGAGGGTCATAAACACTGAAGCTTTCTTT
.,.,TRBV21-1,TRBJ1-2,CASSDGQGDGYTF,TGTGCCAGCAGCGATGGGCAGGGGGATGGCTACACCTTC
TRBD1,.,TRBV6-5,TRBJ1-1,CASSYTGVNTEAFF,TGTGCCAGCAGTTACACAGGGGTGAACACTGAAGCTTTCTTT
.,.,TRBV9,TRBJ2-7,CASSDNSYEQYF,TGTGCCAGCAGCGACAACTCCTACGAGCAGTACTTC
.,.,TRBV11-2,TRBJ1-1,CASSGVHVNTEAFF,TGTGCCAGCAGCGGCGTCCATGTAAACACTGAAGCTTTCTTT
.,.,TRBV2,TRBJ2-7,CASSERVGRKRSYEQYF,TGTGCCAGCAGTGAAAGAGTGGGACGGAAGAGATCCTACGAGCAGTACTTC
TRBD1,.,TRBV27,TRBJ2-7,CASSLSTGGYEQYF,TGTGCCAGCAGTTTGTCGACAGGGGGCTACGAGCAGTACTTC
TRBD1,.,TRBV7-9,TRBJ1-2,CASSLGRDSSYTF,TGTGCCAGCAGCTTAGGAAGGGACAGCAGCTACACCTTC
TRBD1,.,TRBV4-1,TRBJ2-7,CASSQDLLQGAYEQYF,TGCGCCAGCAGCCAAGATTTGCTGCAGGGGGCCTACGAGCAGTACTTC
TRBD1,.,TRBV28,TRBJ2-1,CASSLQGARDEQFF,TGTGCCAGCAGTTTACAGGGGGCAAGGGATGAGCAGTTCTTC
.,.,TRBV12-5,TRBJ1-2,CASGSVNRAPSYGYTF,TGTGCTAGTGGTTCCGTGAACAGGGCGCCCAGCTATGGCTACACCTTC
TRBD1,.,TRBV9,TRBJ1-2,CASSVARRQGDYGYTF,TGTGCCAGCAGCGTAGCTAGGCGACAGGGTGACTATGGCTACACCTTC
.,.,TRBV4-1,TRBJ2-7,CASSQDQGGILEQYF,TGCGCCAGCAGCCAAGATCAGGGGGGGATACTCGAGCAGTACTTC
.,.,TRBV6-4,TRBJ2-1,CASSDGSYNEQFF,TGTGCCAGCAGTGATGGATCTTACAATGAGCAGTTCTTC
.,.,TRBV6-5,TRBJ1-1,CASSYVGQDEAFF,TGTGCCAGCAGTTACGTCGGTCAGGACGAAGCTTTCTTT
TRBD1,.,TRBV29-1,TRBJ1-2,CSVEDRIGPTGDDYGYTF,TGCAGCGTTGAAGATAGGATCGGGCCGACAGGGGACGACTATGGCTACACCTTC
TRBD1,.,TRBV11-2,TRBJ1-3,CASSPNSPTGADGNTIYF,TGTGCCAGCAGCCCTAACTCTCCGACAGGGGCGGATGGAAACACCATATATTTT
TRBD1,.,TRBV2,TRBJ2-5,CASSEGQGGQETQYF,TGTGCCAGCAGTGAAGGACAGGGTGGTCAAGAGACCCAGTACTTC
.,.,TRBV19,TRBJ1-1,CASSLGSGILGTEAFF,TGTGCCAGTAGCCTAGGGTCTGGGATCTTGGGGACTGAAGCTTTCTTT
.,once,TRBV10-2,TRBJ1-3,CASSELGPSGNTIYF,TGCGCCAGCAGTGAGCTCGGGCCTTCAGGAAACACCATATATTTT
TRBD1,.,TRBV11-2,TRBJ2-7,CASSSSGTGNEQYF,TGTGCCAGCAGCTCCTCCGGGACAGGGAACGAGCAGTACTTC
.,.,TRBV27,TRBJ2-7,CASSLRGVGSYEQYF,TGTGCCAGCAGTTTAAGAGGGGTAGGGTCCTACGAGCAGTACTTC
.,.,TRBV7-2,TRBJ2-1,CASSFRPYNEQFF,TGTGCCAGCAGCTTTCGCCCGTACAATGAGCAGTTCTTC
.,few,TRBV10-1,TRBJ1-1,CASSEKGHLNTEAFF,TGCGCCAGCAGTGAGAAGGGACACCTGAACACTGAAGCTTTCTTT